The 25 T cell receptor beta chains below come from one sample, sequenced in a study of blood T cells in healthy people across ages. Sample-barcoded 5' priming and a J-beta primer mix drove a second PCR of 7 to 11 cycles. MiXCR, run by TCRdb on the 5' RACE reads, gives a single entry per CDR3 protein. The table has 1.5 million to 2 million distinct CDR3 sequences, roughly a third seen once; the top ten hold about 11%. The material sequenced was blood. The receptor source for this set is a woman aged 25 to 45 in good health.

This sequence joins TRBV27 and TRBJ1-1; D is possibly TRBD1 (5 bases). The CDR3 is made up of 14 amino acids. Trimming pared 5 bases from V and 6 bases from J, leaving 16 bases between. Germline V CDR1 and CDR2: MNHEY, SMNVEV (reference sequence). The CDR3 is CASSLMLGDPEAFF. The CDR3 bases are TGTGCCAGCAGTCTTATGCTCGGGGACCCTGAAGCTTTCTTT.

The V and J genes are TRBV2 and TRBJ2-7; 7 bases agree with TRBD1. This CDR3 has 13 residues. The V gene end was trimmed by 4 bases and the J gene end by 6 bases; junction bases not matched to a gene: 6. CDR1 is SNHLY and CDR2 is FYNNEI in the germline V gene. The DNA for the CDR3 is TGTGCCAGCAGTGTCCTGTACAGGGGCGAGCAGTACTTC. Translating gives CASSVLYRGEQYF.

For the CDR3, the DNA is TGTGCCACCGGATACTCCTTATCCTACAATGAGCAGTTCTTC. Translated, it gives CATGYSLSYNEQFF. This chain joins TRBV11-2 and TRBJ2-1; D is ambiguous. This CDR3 comprises 14 residues. Germline values: CDR1 SGHAT, CDR2 FQNNGV. V lost 10 bases to trimming and J lost 1 base, with 14 bases between them.

This clonotype was picked up a small number of times. The chain is built from TRBV3-1 and TRBJ2-3; no firm D call. This CDR3 spans 14 amino acids. V shed 1 base and J shed 1 base, with 6 bases lying between them. Germline V gene lookup returns CDR1 LGHDT and CDR2 YNNKEL (reference sequence). In DNA form, the CDR3 reads TGTGCCAGCAGCCAAGGCGTTCGCACAGATACGCAGTATTTT. Translation: CASSQGVRTDTQYF.

The chain recombines TRBV20-1 with TRBJ2-5; 11 nucleotides align to TRBD2. The germline V gene has CDR1 DFQATT and CDR2 SNEGSKA (reference sequence). The length of the CDR3 is 15 residues. V was clipped by 6 bases and J by 1 base; unmatched bases: 7. CDR3 loop: CSAYGTSGLQETQYF. The CDR3 region has the DNA TGCAGTGCGTACGGGACTAGCGGACTCCAAGAGACCCAGTACTTC.

This clonotype has a handful of counts. The V gene is TRBV20-1, the J gene TRBJ2-5, with a tentative D call TRBD2 (7 bases). This CDR3 is built from 15 residues. V lost 5 bases and J 1 base, leaving 17 bases between the germline ends. Germline V gene data show CDR1 as DFQATT and CDR2 as SNEGSKA (reference sequence). CDR3 loop: CSAQVGGALQETQYF. The CDR3 DNA sequence: TGCAGTGCTCAAGTAGGGGGGGCCCTCCAAGAGACCCAGTACTTC.

In this sample, this clonotype turned up a few times. The chain links TRBV11-3 to TRBJ2-1, with 14 bases identical to TRBD2. Germline V gene sequence: CDR1 SGHNT, CDR2 YENEEA. This CDR3 region has 17 residues. V was pared by 1 base and J by 9 bases, with 8 bases of the junction left unmatched. The CDR3 protein is CASSLVGGLAGVIEQFF. The CDR3, as DNA: TGTGCCAGCAGCTTAGTGGGGGGACTAGCGGGAGTAATTGAGCAGTTCTTC.

The chain combines TRBV10-3 with TRBJ1-1; D is ambiguous. Trimming removed 10 bases at V and 7 bases at J, with 22 bases between. Per germline, CDR1 ENHRY and CDR2 SYGVKD. The CDR3 totals 14 residues. DNA for the CDR3: TGTGCCAACAGAGTGAATAACTTAGAGAATGAAGCTTTCTTT. Translation: CANRVNNLENEAFF.

The genes are TRBV15 and TRBJ1-2; TRBD1 agrees at 7 bases. The CDR3 is made up of 12 amino acids. With V trimmed by 9 bases and J by 4 bases, 5 bases remained unmatched. CDR1 is LNHNV and CDR2 is YYDKDF in the germline V gene (reference sequence). In nucleotides, the CDR3 is TGTGCCACTAGACAGGGAATCTATGGCTACACCTTC. Its protein is CATRQGIYGYTF.

Here the CDR3 reads CASTRTSGKKYNEQFF. CDR3 DNA: TGTGCCAGCACCCGGACTAGCGGGAAAAAGTACAATGAGCAGTTCTTC. The chain couples TRBV6-1 to TRBJ2-1, with 12 bases aligning to TRBD2. The CDR3 covers 16 residues. Germline V gives CDR1 MNHNS, CDR2 SASEGT. Trimming took 7 bases from V and 4 from J; bases not matched to a gene: 8.

This clonotype was seen only once. The chain links TRBV9 to TRBJ2-4, with 14 bases fitting TRBD2. Judging by the DNA end, TRBJ2-5 fits better; the J call may be wrong. Germline lookup yields CDR1 SGDLS and CDR2 YYNGEE. CDR3 length: 16 residues. This CDR3 reads CASSVGTSGGRETQYF. CDR3 coding DNA: TGTGCCAGCAGCGTAGGGACTAGCGGGGGGAGGGAGACCCAGTACTTC.

The chain uses TRBV4-1 and TRBJ2-1; TRBD1 matches at 9 bases. The V gene end was trimmed by 4 bases and the J gene end by 10 bases; junction bases not matched to a gene: 11. Per germline, CDR1 MGHRA and CDR2 YSYEKL. CDR3 length: 15 residues. Here the CDR3 DNA reads TGCGCCAGCAGCCCTCGGACAGGGGAGGGAGGGGAGCAGTTCTTC. Its translation: CASSPRTGEGGEQFF.

The chain carries TRBV7-2 and TRBJ1-2; D not certain. V lost 0 bases to trimming and J lost 2 bases, with 13 bases between them. This CDR3 spans 16 amino acids. Germline V gives CDR1 SGHTA, CDR2 FQGNSA. The CDR3 nucleotides read TGTGCCAGCAGCTTAGCGGCGTTTGGCAAGAACTATGGCTACACCTTC. Protein product: CASSLAAFGKNYGYTF. Looking up the rest from reference TRBV7-2 and TRBJ1-2 gives the full variable domain: GAGVSQSPSNKVTEKGKDVELRCDPISGHTALYWYRQSLGQGLEFLIYFQGNSAPDKSGLPSDRFSAERTGGSVSTLTIQRTQQEDSAVYLCASSLAAFGKNYGYTFGSGTRLTVV.

V usage is TRBV20-1 and J usage is TRBJ1-2; D gene ambiguous. This CDR3 spans 13 amino acids. The germline V gene encodes CDR1 DFQATT and CDR2 SNEGSKA (reference sequence). V gave up 0 bases and J gave up 6 bases, with 11 bases separating them. The CDR3 region has the DNA TGCAGTGCTAGAGATCCGGTCTTGAATGGCTACACCTTC. Amino acids: CSARDPVLNGYTF.

This chain uses TRBV3-1 with TRBJ2-5; 14 bases agree with TRBD2. CDR1 is LGHDT, CDR2 YNNKEL, per germline (reference sequence). The V and J ends lost 5 bases and 7 bases, in that order; junction bases with no gene match: 9. CDR3 length equals 16 residues. For the CDR3, the DNA is TGTGCCAGCAGCTCCGGACTAGCGGGGGGCCCGTTGACCCAGTACTTC. It codes for CASSSGLAGGPLTQYF.

In its sample, this clonotype was seen a few times. The gene calls are TRBV3-1 and TRBJ2-7; 9 bases are a match to TRBD2. V was clipped by 0 bases and J by 2 bases; unmatched bases: 11. The germline gives CDR1 LGHDT, CDR2 YNNKEL (reference sequence). The CDR3 is 18 residues long. CDR3 region: CASSQDLLAGGLPYEQYF. The CDR3 DNA sequence: TGTGCCAGCAGCCAAGATCTGTTGGCGGGGGGGCTCCCCTACGAGCAGTACTTC.

This clonotype showed up just a few times. This chain links TRBV5-1 with TRBJ1-5; D remains unclear. From germline, CDR1 is SGHRS and CDR2 YFSETQ. The CDR3 is 14 amino acids. V was clipped by 0 bases and J by 5 bases, with 9 bases between them. The CDR3 loop reads CASSLDGIYQPQHF. The CDR3 DNA follows: TGCGCCAGCAGCTTGGACGGCATATATCAGCCCCAGCATTTT. The variable domain in full, completed from reference TRBV5-1 and TRBJ1-5, reads KAGVTQTPRYLIKTRGQQVTLSCSPISGHRSVSWYQQTPGQGLQFLFEYFSETQRNKGNFPGRFSGRQFSNSRSEMNVSTLELGDSALYLCASSLDGIYQPQHFGDGTRLSIL.

CDR3 DNA: TGTGCCTGGAGTGTACGGCAGGGGCTAGCGCGTCCCTACAATGAGCAGTTCTTC. Encoded protein: CAWSVRQGLARPYNEQFF. The chain recombines TRBV30 with TRBJ2-1; D possibly uses TRBD1 or TRBD2 (6 bases each). The CDR3 is made up of 18 amino acids. Germline loops: CDR1 GTSNPN, CDR2 SVGIG (reference sequence). V was pared by 0 bases and J by 2 bases, with 20 bases between.

The chain has TRBV20-1 and TRBJ2-3, with D perhaps being TRBD1 or TRBD2 (5 bases each). V gave up 0 bases and J gave up 4 bases, with 11 bases separating them. Germline V gives CDR1 DFQATT, CDR2 SNEGSKA (reference sequence). The CDR3 runs 14 residues. This CDR3 reads CSARDLLGADTQYF. The CDR3 coding sequence is TGCAGTGCTAGAGATCTGTTGGGGGCAGATACGCAGTATTTT.

Details on this clonotype: Being one base from a much bigger clone, this may be a read error. This chain joins TRBV7-2 and TRBJ2-1; D gene unclear. The CDR3 has 13 amino acids. Per germline, CDR1 SGHTA and CDR2 FQGNSA. The CDR3 spells CAGRLGHGDEQFF. CDR3 DNA sequence: TGTGCCGGCAGATTAGGCCATGGGGATGAGCAGTTCTTC.

The genes are TRBV20-1 and TRBJ1-2; D is unclear. The CDR3 covers 13 residues. Germline CDR1 reads DFQATT; CDR2 reads SNEGSKA (reference sequence). V lost 0 bases and J lost 3, with 8 bases in between. CDR3 loop: CSARDKGHYGYTF. CDR3 bases: TGCAGTGCTAGAGATAAGGGTCACTATGGCTACACCTTC.

V usage is TRBV6-1 and J usage is TRBJ1-5; D is undetermined. The V end lost 5 bases, the J end lost 3 bases, and 11 bases lay between the germline ends. CDR1 and CDR2 from the germline V gene are MNHNS and SASEGT. The CDR3 totals 14 residues. In DNA, the CDR3 is TGTGCCAGCAGTCTGGACGTGTTCAATCAGCCCCAGCATTTT. Translated: CASSLDVFNQPQHF.

A word on this clonotype: No conserved phenylalanine or tryptophan is present at the end of the CDR3, so a read error is the likely explanation. The chain combines TRBV29-1 with TRBJ2-1; D is unresolved. Trimming removed 7 bases from V and 4 bases from J, with 20 bases in between. From germline, CDR1 is SQVTM and CDR2 ANQGSEA. The CDR3 loop spans 15 amino acids. The CDR3 DNA reads as TGCAGCGGGAGAATCGGCGGTGGGTCATACAATGAGCAGTTCTTA. Protein: CSGRIGGGSYNEQFL.

The chain employs TRBV5-1 and TRBJ2-5; maybe TRBD2 (6 bases). Trimming removed 5 bases at V and 11 bases at J, with 19 bases between. This CDR3 spans 13 amino acids. CDR1 and CDR2 (germline): SGHRS, YFSETQ. Here the CDR3 reads CASRGLVNNEQYF. The CDR3 bases are TGCGCCAGCAGGGGACTGGTAAACAATGAGCAGTACTTC. Variable domain in full (rest from reference TRBV5-1 and TRBJ2-5): KAGVTQTPRYLIKTRGQQVTLSCSPISGHRSVSWYQQTPGQGLQFLFEYFSETQRNKGNFPGRFSGRQFSNSRSEMNVSTLELGDSALYLCASRGLVNNEQYFGPGTRLLVL.

The V call is TRBV20-1, the J call TRBJ1-2; D is undetermined. Germline V gives CDR1 DFQATT, CDR2 SNEGSKA (reference sequence). The CDR3 totals 11 residues. The CDR3 DNA sequence: TGCGGAGGAACAGAGCTCTATGGCTACACCTTC. This translates into CGGTELYGYTF.